These T cell receptor beta chains were read from a single sample in a study of OX40 agonist ivuxolimab in advanced cancers. Profiling relied on immunoSEQ multiplex PCR, and the TCRdb table lists in-frame clones only, not all of them. The data contain approximately 90,000 clones, roughly 90% of them singletons. This material consisted of CD4+ or CD8+ T cells sorted from blood, taken in a trial of the OX40 agonist ivuxolimab. Receptors were obtained from an adult with an advanced solid tumor such as melanoma, head and neck, liver or kidney cancer. The CDR3 runs from the conserved cysteine through the conserved F or W. The D gene is left open where the match is weak. Expanded clones are given a class, and other clones once, few, many or no size at all.

abundance,j_gene,d_gene,v_gene,len,CDR3nt,CDR3aa
.,TRBJ1-1,.,TRBV10-3,13,TGTGCCATCAGGGGCGGATGGGACACTGAAGCTTTCTTT,CAIRGGWDTEAFF
.,TRBJ1-2,TRBD1,TRBV9,15,TGTGCCAGCAGCGTGGGGACAGCCCGGTGGGACGGCTACACCTTC,CASSVGTARWDGYTF
.,TRBJ2-7,.,TRBV9,14,TGTGCCAGCAGCGTTGAGGATACGGGTATCGAGCAGTACTTC,CASSVEDTGIEQYF
.,TRBJ1-4,.,TRBV21-1,20,TGTGCCAGCAGCCCCCCCGGAGCGCAGCAGATCGATCACACTAATGAAAAACTGTTTTTT,CASSPPGAQQIDHTNEKLFF
.,TRBJ1-2,.,TRBV5-6,15,TGTGCCAGCAGCTTGGCCGGGGCCCGAAATTATGGCTACACCTTC,CASSLAGARNYGYTF
.,TRBJ2-2,.,TRBV5-1,17,TGCGCCAGCAGCAGTGCACCGGGACAAATCAACACCGGGGAGCTGTTTTTT,CASSSAPGQINTGELFF
.,TRBJ1-1,.,TRBV7-6,12,TGTGCCAGCAGCTTTCCCCCCGGGACAGCTTTCTTT,CASSFPPGTAFF
.,TRBJ1-4,.,TRBV7-2,14,TGTGCCAGCAGCTTACGCCTGGAGAGTGAAAAACTGTTTTTT,CASSLRLESEKLFF
.,TRBJ1-5,.,TRBV6-6,13,TGTGCCAGCAGCTTCACAGGGAATCAGCCCCAGCATTTT,CASSFTGNQPQHF
.,TRBJ1-4,.,TRBV5-1,16,TGCGCCAGCAGGGCCCGGACAGCCCTCACTAATGAAAAACTGTTTTTT,CASRARTALTNEKLFF
once,TRBJ2-5,TRBD1,TRBV2,13,TGTGCCAGCGGAGGACAGGACCAAGAGACCCAGTACTTC,CASGGQDQETQYF
.,TRBJ1-5,.,TRBV7-2,13,TGTGCCAGCAGCTTAGTAGGGGGGAAGCCCCAGCATTTT,CASSLVGGKPQHF
.,TRBJ2-1,.,TRBV6-4,15,TGTGCCAGCAGTGAAGTTCTGAGCTCCTACAATGAGCAGTTCTTC,CASSEVLSSYNEQFF
.,TRBJ2-5,.,TRBV27,13,TGTGCCAGCAGCCCCCAGGGGTGGGAGACCCAGTACTTC,CASSPQGWETQYF
few,TRBJ1-2,.,TRBV6-1,15,TGTGCCAGCAGTGAAGGAACAGGGTTAGTTGCTGGCTACACCTTC,CASSEGTGLVAGYTF
few,TRBJ2-5,.,TRBV18,13,TGTGCCAGTCAACTAAGTCTCCAAGAGACCCAGTACTTC,CASQLSLQETQYF
.,TRBJ1-6,.,TRBV7-2,16,TGTGCCAGCAGTCTTCAGGGAAGTCACTATAATTCACCCCTCCACTTT,CASSLQGSHYNSPLHF
.,TRBJ1-1,.,TRBV6-5,12,TGTGCCAGCAGTTCTGGAGGGGGTGAAGCTTTCTTT,CASSSGGGEAFF
.,TRBJ1-2,TRBD1,TRBV7-2,13,TGTGCCAGCAGCTCCGACAGGGATAGTGGCTACACCTTC,CASSSDRDSGYTF
.,TRBJ2-1,TRBD2,TRBV6-5,15,TGTGCCAGCAGGCCTTCGGGGGGGTCCTACAATGAGCAGTTCTTC,CASRPSGGSYNEQFF
.,TRBJ1-1,.,TRBV6-5,14,TGTGCCAGCAGACCAAGGACGGATCTCCCTGAAGCTTTCTTT,CASRPRTDLPEAFF
.,TRBJ2-1,.,TRBV7-2,16,TGTGCCAGCAGCCCGAGGGGGGGCAGCTCCTACAATGAGCAGTTCTTC,CASSPRGGSSYNEQFF
.,TRBJ2-3,.,TRBV7-9,15,TGTGCCAGCAGCTTAGAACTCTTTGGCACAGATACGCAGTATTTT,CASSLELFGTDTQYF
.,TRBJ1-1,.,TRBV5-6,12,TGTGCCAGCAGCTCCCAGGCAGTTGAAGCTTTCTTT,CASSSQAVEAFF
once,TRBJ2-1,.,TRBV6-1,12,TGTGCCAGCAACCACAAAGGAACAGGGTTGTTCTTC,CASNHKGTGLFF
.,TRBJ2-5,TRBD2,TRBV19,15,TGTGCCAGTAGAGAGAGCGGGGGGGCCCCGGAGACCCAGTACTTC,CASRESGGAPETQYF
.,TRBJ1-2,TRBD1,TRBV10-3,16,TGTGCCATCAGTGAAGGACAGGGGAACTCTAACTATGGCTACACCTTC,CAISEGQGNSNYGYTF
.,TRBJ1-2,TRBD1,TRBV30,13,TGTGCCTTTCCCGGGACAGGGCTCTATGGCTACACCTTC,CAFPGTGLYGYTF
few,TRBJ2-1,.,TRBV4-3,15,TGCGCCAGCAGCCAAGAACAGGGTACCTACAATGAGCAGTTCTTC,CASSQEQGTYNEQFF
.,TRBJ1-3,.,TRBV5-1,13,TGCGCCAGCAGCATTATATCGGGAAACACCATATATTTT,CASSIISGNTIYF